This T cell receptor (beta chain) is drawn from a study of blood T cell repertoires in COVID-19. Before being deemed recovered, Cohort 3 donors had two negative PCRs, clearance, or symptom resolution. Clones were read by immunoSEQ multiplex PCR, and TCRdb kept only the in-frame ones, dropping some. Here the sample spans about 480,000 clones, roughly 90% being singletons. Germline V gives CDR1 KGHDR, CDR2 SFDVKD. The CDR3 consists of 15 residues. Trimming at V came to 7 bases and at J to 2 bases, leaving 6 bases not matched to a gene. The chain has TRBV24-1 and TRBJ2-3, with 9 bases that match TRBD1. This TCR came from a middle-aged woman who had recovered from COVID-19. Input material: PBMCs or T cells enriched from blood (not recorded which). The CDR3 nucleotides read TGTGCCACCAGCTTTGGACAGGGGAACACAGATACGCAGTATTTT. It translates to CATSFGQGNTDTQYF.